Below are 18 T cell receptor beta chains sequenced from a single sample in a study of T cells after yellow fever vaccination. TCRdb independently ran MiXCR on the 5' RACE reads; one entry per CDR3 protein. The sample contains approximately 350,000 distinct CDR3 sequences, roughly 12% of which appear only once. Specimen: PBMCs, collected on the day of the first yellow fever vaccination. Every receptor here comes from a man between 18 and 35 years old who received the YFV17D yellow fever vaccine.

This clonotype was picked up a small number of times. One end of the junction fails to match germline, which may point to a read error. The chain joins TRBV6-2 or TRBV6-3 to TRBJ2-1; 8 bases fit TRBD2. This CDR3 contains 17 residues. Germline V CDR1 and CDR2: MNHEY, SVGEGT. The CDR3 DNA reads TGTGCCAGCAGTAACTCCGGGACTAGTCGCTCCTACAATGAGCAGTTCTTC. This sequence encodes CASSNSGTSRSYNEQFF.

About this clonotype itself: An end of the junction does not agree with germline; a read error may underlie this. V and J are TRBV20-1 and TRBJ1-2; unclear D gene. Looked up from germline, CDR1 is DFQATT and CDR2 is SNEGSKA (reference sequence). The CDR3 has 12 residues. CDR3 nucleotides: TGCAGTGCTGCCCCCCCGAGACTCGGTGGTATCTTC. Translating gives CSAAPPRLGGIF.

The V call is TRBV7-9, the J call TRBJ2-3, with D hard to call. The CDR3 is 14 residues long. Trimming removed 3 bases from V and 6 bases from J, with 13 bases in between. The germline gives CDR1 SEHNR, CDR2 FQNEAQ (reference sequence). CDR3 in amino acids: CASSFSGPRDTQYF. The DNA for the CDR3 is TGTGCCAGCAGCTTCTCCGGGCCCAGGGATACGCAGTATTTT.

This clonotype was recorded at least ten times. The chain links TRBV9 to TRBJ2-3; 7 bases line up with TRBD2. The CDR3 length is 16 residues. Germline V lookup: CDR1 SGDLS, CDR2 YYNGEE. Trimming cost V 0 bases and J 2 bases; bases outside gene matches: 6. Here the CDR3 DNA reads TGTGCCAGCAGCGTAGAGGGCGGGGGTATCACAGATACGCAGTATTTT. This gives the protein CASSVEGGGITDTQYF.

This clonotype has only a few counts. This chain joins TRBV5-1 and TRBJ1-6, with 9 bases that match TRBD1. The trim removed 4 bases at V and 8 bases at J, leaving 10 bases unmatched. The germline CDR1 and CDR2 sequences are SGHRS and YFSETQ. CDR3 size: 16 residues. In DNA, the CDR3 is TGCGCCAGCAGCAGAACCGGGACAGGGATTTATTCACCCCTCCACTTT. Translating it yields CASSRTGTGIYSPLHF.

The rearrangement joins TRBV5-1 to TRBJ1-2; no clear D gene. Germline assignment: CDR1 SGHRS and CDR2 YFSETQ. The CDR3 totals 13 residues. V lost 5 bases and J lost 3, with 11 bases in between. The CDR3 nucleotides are TGCGCCAGCAGGGCCGCAGCTGACTATGGCTACACCTTC. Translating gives CASRAAADYGYTF.

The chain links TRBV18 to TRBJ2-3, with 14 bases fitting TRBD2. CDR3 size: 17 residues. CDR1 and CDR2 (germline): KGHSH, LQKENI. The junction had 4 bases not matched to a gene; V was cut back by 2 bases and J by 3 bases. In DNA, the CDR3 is TGTGCCAGCTCACCAGGACTAGCGGGGGGAATGACAGATACGCAGTATTTT. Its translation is CASSPGLAGGMTDTQYF.

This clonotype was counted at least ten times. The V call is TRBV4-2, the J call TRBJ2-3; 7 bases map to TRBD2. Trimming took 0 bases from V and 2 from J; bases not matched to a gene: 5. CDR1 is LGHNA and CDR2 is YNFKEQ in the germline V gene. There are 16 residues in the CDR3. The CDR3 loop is CASSQEGGSYTDTQYF. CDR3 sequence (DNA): TGTGCCAGCAGCCAAGAAGGCGGGAGCTACACAGATACGCAGTATTTT.

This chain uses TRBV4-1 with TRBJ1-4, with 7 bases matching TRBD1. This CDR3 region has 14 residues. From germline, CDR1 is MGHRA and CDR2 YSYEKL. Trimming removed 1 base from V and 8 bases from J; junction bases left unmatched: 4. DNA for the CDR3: TGCGCCAGCAGCCAAGGGACAGGAAGCGAAAAACTGTTTTTT. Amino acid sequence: CASSQGTGSEKLFF.

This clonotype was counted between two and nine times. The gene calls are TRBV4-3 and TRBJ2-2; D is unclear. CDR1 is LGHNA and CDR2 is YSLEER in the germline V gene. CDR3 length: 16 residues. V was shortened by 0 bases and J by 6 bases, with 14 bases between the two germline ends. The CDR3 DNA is TGCGCCAGCAGCCAAGATCAGCCTATCCGTCCCGGGGAGCTGTTTTTT. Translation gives CASSQDQPIRPGELFF.

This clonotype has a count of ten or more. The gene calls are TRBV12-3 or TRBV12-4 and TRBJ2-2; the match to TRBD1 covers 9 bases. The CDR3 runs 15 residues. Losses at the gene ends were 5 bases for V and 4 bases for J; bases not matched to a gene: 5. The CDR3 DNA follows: TGTGCCAGCAGTACCCCGGACAGGGGCACCGGGGAGCTGTTTTTT. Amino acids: CASSTPDRGTGELFF.

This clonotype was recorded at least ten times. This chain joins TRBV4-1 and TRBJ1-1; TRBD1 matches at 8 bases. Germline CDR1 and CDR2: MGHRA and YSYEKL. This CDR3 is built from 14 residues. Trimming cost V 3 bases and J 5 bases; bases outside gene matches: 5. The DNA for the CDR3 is TGCGCCAGCAGCCATGTGACAGGGGTAACTGAAGCTTTCTTT. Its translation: CASSHVTGVTEAFF.

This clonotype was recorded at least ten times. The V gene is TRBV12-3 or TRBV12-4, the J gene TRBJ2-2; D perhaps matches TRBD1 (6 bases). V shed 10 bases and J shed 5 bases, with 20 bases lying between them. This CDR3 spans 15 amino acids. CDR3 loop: CANTQGSLRTGELFF. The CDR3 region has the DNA TGTGCCAACACCCAGGGGTCGTTGAGGACCGGGGAGCTGTTTTTT.

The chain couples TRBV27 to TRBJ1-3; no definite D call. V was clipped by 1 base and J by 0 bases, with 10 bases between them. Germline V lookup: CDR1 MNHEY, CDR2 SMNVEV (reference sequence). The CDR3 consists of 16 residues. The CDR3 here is CASSLFPISSGNTIYF. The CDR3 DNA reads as TGTGCCAGCAGTTTATTCCCAATATCCTCTGGAAACACCATATATTTT.

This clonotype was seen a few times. The CDR3 bases are TGTGCCAGCAGTTCGCCAGGGGTACAAGCTTTCTTT. As protein: CASSSPGVQAFF. J is TRBJ1-1 and V is TRBV6-2 or TRBV6-3; TRBD1 is a possible D gene (6 bases). V lost 4 bases and J 9 bases, leaving 12 bases between the germline ends. CDR1 and CDR2 (germline): MNHEY, SVGEGT. This CDR3 contains 12 residues.

CDR3 DNA sequence: TGTGCCAGCAGCTTGGGGTGGTTAGCTACTTATACGCAGTATTTT. Translating gives CASSLGWLATYTQYF. The chain links TRBV7-2 to TRBJ2-3; no definite D call. V was pared by 3 bases and J by 7 bases, with 17 bases between. The CDR3 is 15 residues long. Germline assignment: CDR1 SGHTA and CDR2 FQGNSA.

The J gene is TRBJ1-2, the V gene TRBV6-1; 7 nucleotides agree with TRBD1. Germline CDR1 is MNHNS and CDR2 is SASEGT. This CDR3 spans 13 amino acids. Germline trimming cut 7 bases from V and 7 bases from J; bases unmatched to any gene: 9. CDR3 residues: CASTEGQTFGYTF. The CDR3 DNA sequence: TGTGCCAGCACCGAGGGACAGACGTTTGGCTACACCTTC.

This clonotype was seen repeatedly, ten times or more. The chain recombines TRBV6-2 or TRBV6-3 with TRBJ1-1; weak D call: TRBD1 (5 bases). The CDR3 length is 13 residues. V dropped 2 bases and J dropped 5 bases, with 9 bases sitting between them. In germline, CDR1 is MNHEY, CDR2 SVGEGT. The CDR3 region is CASSYRGGTEAFF. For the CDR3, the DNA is TGTGCCAGCAGTTACAGGGGAGGTACTGAAGCTTTCTTT.